At least ten counts were recorded for the clone carrying this T cell receptor beta chain. What it binds is unknown. This sample stems from a study of cytomegalovirus exposure and HLA in healthy donors. Study summary: HLA-typed donors were the source of around 87 million unique TCRs, which an early data release held. Clustering assigned 81% of the roughly 400 genotyped donors to the Caucasian-associated ancestry cluster. Study conclusions and caveats: A later analysis linked a missense DCLRE1C variant to TCR beta V- and J-gene trimming. The likely origin of a cluster of highly shared sequence variants was a sequencing artifact.

Germline V lookup: CDR1 SNHLY, CDR2 FYNNEI. The CDR3 extends over 13 amino acids. Trimming cost V 7 bases and J 5 bases, with 15 bases left between them. The primer mix had 60 Vbeta and 13 Jbeta primers. The protocol was immunoSEQ multiplex PCR, while the TCRdb copy is restricted to in-frame clones and leaves out a portion. The sample holds about 130,000 clones, about 66% seen once. V is TRBV2 and J is TRBJ2-7; D possibly corresponds to TRBD1 (5 bases). The material sequenced was PBMCs. This receptor was identified in a man between 25 and 39 years old in good health and CMV-seropositive. The CDR3 sequence is CASTTAQGHEQYF. CDR3 nucleotide sequence: TGTGCCAGCACCACGGCCCAGGGCCACGAGCAGTACTTC.